The rows below give T cell receptor beta chains drawn from one sample of a study of blood T cell repertoires in COVID-19. Measured with immunoSEQ multiplex PCR; TCRdb has only the in-frame clones, and not every one. Of more than 200,000 clones detected, 70% to 90% appear once; the ten largest clones hold approximately 5.3%. Sequencing was carried out using peripheral blood. The source of these receptors is a woman aged 60 to 75 with COVID-19, enrolled during active disease. Each CDR3 is given with its conserved first and last residue.

V gene | CDR3 protein
TRBV7-2 | CASSYRTGGGIEAFF
TRBV29-1 | CSVEVVQGNYGYTF
TRBV4-3 | CASSQAGGAGGYTF
TRBV29-1 | CSVATGRKETQYF
TRBV5-4 | CASSSAGGQAYEQYF
TRBV27 | CASSIAGSRGYTF
TRBV19 | CASSTKAGEAFF
TRBV21-1 | CASSTRPRQGRDQPQHF
TRBV29-1 | CSVTTGEKLFF
TRBV21-1 | CASSNRETSGGEQFF
TRBV28 | CASSLAVPETQYF
TRBV19 | CASMEGSAINSPLHF
TRBV4-3 | CASSAQGALGNTIYF